These 24 T cell receptor beta chains came from one sample sequenced in a study of OX40 agonist ivuxolimab in advanced cancers. Clones were read by immunoSEQ multiplex PCR, and TCRdb kept only the in-frame ones, dropping some. The data show 55,000 to 70,000 clones, with 84% seen just once and under 6% held by the top ten. The sample in question was CD4+ or CD8+ T cells sorted from blood, obtained in a trial of the OX40 agonist ivuxolimab. The source of these receptors is an adult with an advanced solid tumor such as melanoma, head and neck, liver or kidney cancer.

V gene TRBV7-8 combines with J gene TRBJ1-1, with D hard to call. Between the trimmed V and J ends, which lost 6 bases and 1 base, there was a span of 3 bases. The CDR3 length is 11 residues. The germline CDR1 and CDR2 sequences are SGHVS and FQNEAQ. Here the CDR3 reads CASRSNTEAFF. The CDR3 DNA follows: TGTGCCAGCAGATCGAACACTGAAGCTTTCTTT.

The chain's CDR3 is CASSSTQESNYGYTF. CDR3 in DNA: TGTGCCAGCAGTTCCACCCAGGAGTCTAACTATGGCTACACCTTC. The V call is TRBV6-5, the J call TRBJ1-2; D gene unclear. The CDR3 has 15 amino acids. V was clipped by 4 bases and J by 0 bases, with 12 bases between them. Germline loops: CDR1 MNHEY, CDR2 SVGAGI.

The rearrangement uses TRBV11-2 and TRBJ2-5; D could derive from TRBD1 or TRBD2 (5 bases each). This CDR3 spans 15 amino acids. Trimming pared 2 bases from V and 4 bases from J, leaving 14 bases between. Germline loops: CDR1 SGHAT, CDR2 FQNNGV. CDR3 nucleotides: TGTGCCAGCAGCTTAAATGAGGGGAAGGGAGAGACCCAGTACTTC. This encodes CASSLNEGKGETQYF.

This clone was counted a few times. The chain joins TRBV5-4 to TRBJ2-2; D is uncertain. Germline V lookup: CDR1 SGHNT, CDR2 YYREEE (reference sequence). V dropped 0 bases and J dropped 6 bases, with 9 bases sitting between them. The CDR3 has 14 amino acids. CDR3 amino acids: CASSLAGGAGELFF. The CDR3 bases are TGTGCCAGCAGCTTGGCCGGTGGGGCCGGGGAGCTGTTTTTT.

The chain employs TRBV9 and TRBJ2-1; 8 nucleotides align to TRBD2. The CDR3 has 15 amino acids. Germline V gives CDR1 SGDLS, CDR2 YYNGEE. V shed 2 bases, J shed 5 bases, and the junction held 6 bases outside the gene matches. In nucleotides, the CDR3 is TGTGCCAGCAGCGTCGCAGCGGGAGTCAACAATGAGCAGTTCTTC. Amino acids: CASSVAAGVNNEQFF.

The rearrangement uses TRBV27 and TRBJ1-2, with TRBD1 matching 12 bases. This CDR3 has 17 amino acids. CDR1 is MNHEY, CDR2 SMNVEV, per germline (reference sequence). The ends lost 4 bases at V and 4 bases at J; junction bases unmatched: 10. The CDR3 coding sequence is TGTGCCAGCAGTTCCCGGGACAGGGGGCTGGGTGGCTATGGCTACACCTTC. This codes for CASSSRDRGLGGYGYTF.

V gene TRBV10-3 combines with J gene TRBJ2-7; no clear D. Germline V gene data show CDR1 as ENHRY and CDR2 as SYGVKD. This CDR3 region has 13 residues. V was clipped by 2 bases and J by 3 bases, with 8 bases between them. The CDR3 nucleotides read TGTGCCATCAGTGAGGTGCAGGACTACGAGCAGTACTTC. As protein: CAISEVQDYEQYF.

A few counts support this clone. The genes are TRBV23-1 and TRBJ1-1; D ambiguous. TRBV23-1 qualifies as an ORF whose function is uncertain. CDR3 length equals 14 residues. Trimming took off 0 bases at V and 7 bases at J, with 12 bases between the two ends. The CDR3 nucleotides read TGCGCCAGCAGTCAATCGAGCGAATCACGTGAAGCTTTCTTT. Translation gives CASSQSSESREAFF.

This chain connects TRBV19 to TRBJ2-3; 13 bases match TRBD2. CDR3 length: 20 residues. V dropped 4 bases and J dropped 2; count of bases not matched to a gene: 15. Germline CDR1 is LNHDA and CDR2 is SQIVND (reference sequence). CDR3 bases: TGTGCCAGTAGTACAAAAATCGGACTAGCGGGAGACCGCGACACAGATACGCAGTATTTT. Translating gives CASSTKIGLAGDRDTDTQYF. Based on the CDR3 plus reference TRBV19 and TRBJ2-3, the full variable domain is DGGITQSPKYLFRKEGQNVTLSCEQNLNHDAMYWYRQDPGQGLRLIYYSQIVNDFQKGDIAEGYSVSREKKESFPLTVTSAQKNPTAFYLCASSTKIGLAGDRDTDTQYFGPGTRLTVL.

V and J are TRBV7-6 and TRBJ2-1; 10 bases align to TRBD1. The trim removed 5 bases at V and 0 bases at J, leaving 7 bases unmatched. The CDR3 is 17 residues long. In germline, CDR1 is SGHVS, CDR2 FNYEAQ. The chain's CDR3 is CASSVGTGDPSYNEQFF. The CDR3 nucleotides are TGTGCCAGCAGCGTCGGGACAGGGGATCCCTCCTACAATGAGCAGTTCTTC.

The rearrangement links TRBV19 to TRBJ2-1; 7 bases are shared with TRBD2. The germline V gene encodes CDR1 LNHDA and CDR2 SQIVND (reference sequence). Trimming cost V 3 bases and J 1 base; bases outside gene matches: 6. The CDR3 runs 16 residues. The CDR3 protein is CASSIWSGKSYNEQFF. As DNA, the CDR3 is TGTGCCAGTAGTATTTGGAGCGGGAAGTCCTACAATGAGCAGTTCTTC.

The chain has TRBV6-4 and TRBJ2-3; 8 bases align to TRBD1. With V trimmed by 7 bases and J by 4 bases, 7 bases remained unmatched. The CDR3 length is 14 residues. Germline V lookup: CDR1 MRHNA, CDR2 SNTAGT. Here the CDR3 reads CASKIDRGADTQYF. The CDR3 DNA reads TGTGCCAGCAAAATCGACAGGGGTGCAGATACGCAGTATTTT.

The chain combines TRBV11-2 with TRBJ2-7; 11 nucleotides agree with TRBD2. The CDR3 is 15 amino acids. Unmatched junction bases numbered 6, after V lost 6 bases and J lost 2 bases. Germline values: CDR1 SGHAT, CDR2 FQNNGV. The DNA for the CDR3 is TGTGCCAGCAGTCGACTAGCGGGACTGACCTACGAGCAGTACTTC. Protein product: CASSRLAGLTYEQYF.

CDR3 in DNA: TGTGCCAGCAGCCCCTTCTCCGGGACAGGGGCTAGTGAGCAGTTCTTC. Translation: CASSPFSGTGASEQFF. J is TRBJ2-1 and V is TRBV7-9, with 10 bases lining up with TRBD1. After removal of 5 bases from V and 9 bases from J, the junction contained 13 bases not matched to a gene. Germline assignment: CDR1 SEHNR and CDR2 FQNEAQ (reference sequence). The CDR3 is 16 amino acids.

This rearrangement joins TRBV15 to TRBJ1-5, with D tentatively TRBD1 (6 bases). V was trimmed by 3 bases and J by 0 bases, leaving 12 bases between them. Germline loops: CDR1 LNHNV, CDR2 YYDKDF (reference sequence). The CDR3 is 16 residues long. The CDR3 DNA follows: TGTGCCACCAGCAGCCCGACAGGATTTAGCAATCAGCCCCAGCATTTT. Amino acids: CATSSPTGFSNQPQHF.

The chain combines TRBV9 with TRBJ1-3, with 7 bases fitting TRBD1. The CDR3 sequence is 15 residues long. The V segment lost 4 bases and the J segment 5 bases; nucleotides outside the gene matches: 9. Per the germline V gene, CDR1 is SGDLS and CDR2 is YYNGEE. CDR3 amino acids: CASSPGAGGRNTIYF. The CDR3 region has the DNA TGTGCCAGCAGCCCCGGGGCAGGGGGAAGAAACACCATATATTTT.

The chain joins TRBV5-1 to TRBJ2-3; the D is unclear. The CDR3 covers 13 residues. Germline V gene data show CDR1 as SGHRS and CDR2 as YFSETQ. Trimming removed 5 bases from V and 4 bases from J, with 11 bases in between. The CDR3 here is CASSWTSADTQYF. CDR3 DNA sequence: TGCGCCAGCAGTTGGACCTCGGCAGATACGCAGTATTTT.

The chain has TRBV7-9 and TRBJ2-1, with TRBD1 as a possible D gene (6 bases). Trimming pared 5 bases from V and 0 bases from J, leaving 11 bases between. Per germline, CDR1 SEHNR and CDR2 FQNEAQ (reference sequence). The CDR3 consists of 15 residues. The CDR3 region is CASSHLRGSYNEQFF. The CDR3 DNA follows: TGTGCCAGCAGCCACCTCAGGGGCTCCTACAATGAGCAGTTCTTC.

The chain combines TRBV19 with TRBJ2-1; maybe TRBD2 (7 bases). The CDR3 loop spans 17 amino acids. Germline values: CDR1 LNHDA, CDR2 SQIVND (reference sequence). V shed 3 bases and J shed 0 bases, with 15 bases lying between them. The DNA of the CDR3 is TGTGCCAGTAGTATCGGGGGCGGCGGGAGCTCCTACAATGAGCAGTTCTTC. This gives the protein CASSIGGGGSSYNEQFF. Full variable domain (missing parts from reference TRBV19 and TRBJ2-1): DGGITQSPKYLFRKEGQNVTLSCEQNLNHDAMYWYRQDPGQGLRLIYYSQIVNDFQKGDIAEGYSVSREKKESFPLTVTSAQKNPTAFYLCASSIGGGGSSYNEQFFGPGTRLTVL.

The V and J genes are TRBV9 and TRBJ2-5, with 8 bases aligning to TRBD1. Germline V gives CDR1 SGDLS, CDR2 YYNGEE. Germline trimming cut 4 bases from V and 5 bases from J; bases unmatched to any gene: 7. The CDR3 covers 14 residues. The CDR3 nucleotides read TGTGCCAGCAGCCCCGGGACAGGCAGCGAGACCCAGTACTTC. Protein product: CASSPGTGSETQYF.

The chain recombines TRBV11-2 with TRBJ2-1; no reliable D call. This CDR3 is 16 amino acids long. The V gene's germline CDR1 is SGHAT and CDR2 FQNNGV. The V end was cut by 4 bases, the J end by 0 bases, with 13 bases between. In DNA form, the CDR3 reads TGTGCCAGCAGCTGGAGTATGGAAAACTCCTACAATGAGCAGTTCTTC. Its translation is CASSWSMENSYNEQFF.

This clone was picked up one time. This chain joins TRBV28 and TRBJ2-3, with 7 nucleotides matching TRBD1. V shed 8 bases and J 0 bases; nucleotides not matched to a gene: 2. This CDR3 spans 13 amino acids. CDR1 MDHEN and CDR2 SYDVKM come from the germline V gene. The DNA for the CDR3 is TGTGCCAGCCTCAGGGGGAGCACAGATACGCAGTATTTT. It is translated as CASLRGSTDTQYF.

The V gene is TRBV19, the J gene TRBJ2-4; 9 nucleotides match TRBD2. The CDR3 has 14 amino acids. V dropped 4 bases and J dropped 9; count of bases not matched to a gene: 7. CDR1 and CDR2 (germline): LNHDA, SQIVND (reference sequence). The CDR3 sequence is CASSKGLAPSIQYF. The CDR3 coding sequence is TGTGCCAGTAGTAAGGGACTAGCCCCTAGCATTCAGTACTTC.

This clone was seen more than once but under ten times. This chain connects TRBV2 to TRBJ2-7; D uncertain. Germline V gene sequence: CDR1 SNHLY, CDR2 FYNNEI. V was pared by 11 bases and J by 5 bases, with 19 bases between. CDR3 size: 13 residues. CDR3 loop: CASHHLFPNEQYF. DNA of the CDR3: TGTGCCTCCCACCACTTATTCCCCAACGAGCAGTACTTC.